The 11 T cell receptor beta chains presented below share a single source sample, sequenced in a study of PD-1 blockade in classical Hodgkin lymphoma. Libraries were prepared by immunoSEQ multiplex PCR; TCRdb keeps only in-frame clonotypes and omits some of them. The sample contains approximately 65,000 clones, under 95% of which appear only once. Documented time point: cycle 4 day 1 (C4D1), after more than 5 weeks of nivolumab. There was relapse after autologous stem cell transplantation in every patient, and there was variation in brentuximab vedotin exposure. This specimen was peripheral blood mononuclear cells (PBMCs), taken before the fourth cycle of nivolumab. The receptors shown here come from a human donor with classical Hodgkin lymphoma.

The chain is built from TRBV7-3 and TRBJ2-2; TRBD2 matches 11 bases. CDR1 and CDR2 from the germline V gene are SGHTA and FQGTGA. V dropped 4 bases and J dropped 7; count of bases not matched to a gene: 5. This CDR3 region has 15 residues. The CDR3 nucleotides read TGTGCCAGCAGCTATACTAGCGGGGGTAACGGGGAGCTGTTTTTT. Protein product: CASSYTSGGNGELFF.

The J gene is TRBJ2-3, the V gene TRBV5-1; D is undetermined. Per germline, CDR1 SGHRS and CDR2 YFSETQ. The CDR3 covers 12 residues. Trimming left V 4 bases short and J 5 bases short, with 8 bases between. CDR3 DNA: TGCGCCAGCAGCCCCCTTGGAGATACGCAGTATTTT. This codes for CASSPLGDTQYF.

This clone has a single count. The rearrangement links TRBV11-1 to TRBJ1-6; D unclear. V was shortened by 2 bases and J by 0 bases, with 14 bases between the two germline ends. The CDR3 consists of 18 residues. Per the germline V gene, CDR1 is SGHAT and CDR2 is FQDESV (reference sequence). The CDR3 DNA reads as TGTGCCAGCAGCTTAAGCTTTCACGGGAGCTCCTATAATTCACCCCTCCACTTT. Protein sequence: CASSLSFHGSSYNSPLHF.

This chain connects TRBV30 to TRBJ1-5; D is undetermined. The germline gives CDR1 GTSNPN, CDR2 SVGIG (reference sequence). Trimming left V 4 bases short and J 2 bases short, with 9 bases between. CDR3 size: 13 residues. CDR3 nucleotide sequence: TGTGCCTGGACCCCCCCTGGCAATCAGCCCCAGCATTTT. It codes for CAWTPPGNQPQHF.

V usage is TRBV7-2 and J usage is TRBJ2-1; D not certain. The CDR3 consists of 14 residues. CDR1 is SGHTA and CDR2 is FQGNSA in the germline V gene. V was trimmed by 5 bases and J by 5 bases, leaving 13 bases between them. CDR3 region: CASSGGTTDNEQFF. CDR3 nucleotide sequence: TGTGCCAGCAGCGGCGGTACTACCGACAATGAGCAGTTCTTC.

The V and J genes are TRBV6-1 and TRBJ2-2; the D gene is possibly TRBD2 (5 bases). The CDR3 extends over 13 amino acids. The germline gives CDR1 MNHNS, CDR2 SASEGT. The V and J ends lost 11 bases and 1 base respectively, with 11 bases between them. CDR3: CAEHGENTGELFF. The CDR3 DNA is TGTGCCGAGCACGGGGAGAACACCGGGGAGCTGTTTTTT.

The chain uses TRBV18 and TRBJ1-2; TRBD1 might be the D (6 bases). Germline CDR1 KGHSH, CDR2 LQKENI. The length of the CDR3 is 16 residues. V lost 1 base and J 2 bases, leaving 14 bases between the germline ends. Here the CDR3 reads CASSPLAGGTNYGYTF. The CDR3 DNA reads as TGTGCCAGCTCACCACTGGCCGGTGGGACAAACTATGGCTACACCTTC.

The chain combines TRBV11-2 with TRBJ2-7; no reliable D call. Trimming removed 4 bases from V and 3 bases from J, with 22 bases in between. CDR1 is SGHAT and CDR2 is FQNNGV in the germline V gene. The CDR3 is 17 residues long. In DNA, the CDR3 is TGTGCCAGCAGCTACACTTTTGCTATTTGGGATTACTACGAGCAGTACTTC. Translating it yields CASSYTFAIWDYYEQYF. Using reference TRBV11-2 and TRBJ2-7 for the parts outside the CDR3, the full variable domain is EAGVAQSPRYKIIEKRQSVAFWCNPISGHATLYWYQQILGQGPKLLIQFQNNGVVDDSQLPKDRFSAERLKGVDSTLKIQPAKLEDSAVYLCASSYTFAIWDYYEQYFGPGTRLTVT.

The chain couples TRBV28 to TRBJ1-2; no reliable D call. Germline CDR1 MDHEN, CDR2 SYDVKM. Trimming stripped 2 bases from V and 6 bases from J, with 10 bases between. The CDR3 is made up of 13 amino acids. The CDR3 region has the DNA TGTGCCAGCAGTTTAGCACGGATTAATGGCTACACCTTC. Translated, it gives CASSLARINGYTF.

J is TRBJ1-2 and V is TRBV13, with 12 bases matching TRBD1. The CDR3 length is 16 residues. Trimming cost V 5 bases and J 0 bases; bases outside gene matches: 4. Germline V CDR1 and CDR2: PRHDT, FYEKMQ (reference sequence). The CDR3 DNA reads as TGTGCCAGCAGCAGGGACAGGGGGCTCACTAACTATGGCTACACCTTC. Protein sequence: CASSRDRGLTNYGYTF.

As for this clone: Other DNA sequences from this sample encode an identical CDR3 as well. The rearrangement links TRBV7-9 to TRBJ2-3, with D unclear. CDR3 size: 12 residues. V was trimmed by 4 bases and J by 4 bases, leaving 6 bases between them. Germline V gene lookup returns CDR1 SEHNR and CDR2 FQNEAQ (reference sequence). CDR3 in amino acids: CASSSRPDTQYF. The CDR3 coding sequence is TGTGCCAGCAGCTCAAGGCCAGATACGCAGTATTTT.